The entry that follows covers one TCR beta chain sequence. Its antigen remains unidentified. Qualities for individual bases were not recorded, and no much larger clone is one base off. Participants in the prospective study were aged roughly 18 to 100 years, lived in some 24 United States geographic areas, and enrolled through a virtual design. Cohort assignment in the prospective study relied on participant-reported clinical history from a screening survey and a study questionnaire. In the prospective study, whole blood, serum and a nasopharyngeal or oropharyngeal swab were collected from each participant by mobile phlebotomists. Additional blood draws and questionnaires over a 2-month period could optionally be provided by prospective study participants. Before DNA extraction, prospective study blood samples were shipped either frozen or at room temperature. At the junction V is shortened by 5 bases and J by 1 base, with 19 bases in between. The germline V gene (reference sequence) yields SEHNR for CDR1 and FQNEAQ for CDR2. The CDR3 spans 17 residues, from the cysteine through the phenylalanine. The CDR3 DNA has 51 bases and is translated from base 1.

TCRbeta CDR3 regions were amplified from genomic DNA by means of the immunoSEQ Assay, a bias-controlled multiplex PCR. Concerning the study's data processing: The number of nucleated cells in each sample was estimated from the amplification of reference gene primers within the assay. To quantify the absolute abundance of each unique TCRbeta CDR3 rearrangement, sequence reads were collapsed and filtered. For each sample, productive Simpson clonality was calculated as the square root of Simpson's diversity index across productive rearrangements. Sourced from immuneACCESS, this table was stored by TCRdb with only in-frame sequences that have V and J called. A share of the clones is absent; for the studies checked, an unresolved V gene accounts for under half, and the remainder has no known explanation. That table gives V, J and clone size, and the DNA gave D and trimming. The sample records under 150,000 clones, over 75% of which are singletons. The ten top clones hold 3.5% to 5% of the sample.

These data originate in a study of blood T cell repertoires in COVID-19 (dated by TCRdb to the early 2020s). Notes on the research overall: Recovered participants in ImmuneRACE Cohort 3 were defined as having two consecutive negative NP/OP PCR tests, clearance from a healthcare professional, or resolution of symptoms. Collaborator samples came from the United States, Italy and Spain and covered acute and convalescent phases of COVID-19. The prospective study material was composed of cDNA or gDNA derived from T cells, B-cell-depleted T cells, or PBMCs. The dataset comprised deeply sampled blood TCRbeta repertoires from subjects exposed to, actively infected with, or recovered from COVID-19. The repertoires were made available in a free public database intended to serve as a resource for research on the immune response to SARS-CoV-2. The samples were drawn from two sources: the first 160 participants of the ongoing ImmuneRACE study, and over 1,000 subjects contributed by 6 global collaborators. Nearly every sample came with metadata listing a de-identified subject ID, COVID-19 status, age in years and sex. Where available, HLA class I and class II types were obtained from metadata supplied by the sample provider rather than from assay-based typing.

General conclusions and limits of the study: Clinical and demographic metadata were provided uncurated, with the amount varying by source and participant.

The sequencing sample was made of PBMCs or T cells enriched from blood (not recorded which). The chain employs TRBV7-9 and TRBJ2-3, with TRBD2 perhaps the D gene, on 6 matching bases. The receptor's source is a man between 50 and 59 years old in a cohort exposed to, infected with or recovered from COVID-19 (not recorded which). The DNA sequence reads TGTGCCAGCAGCCTCCCCTCCGGGACTGACGGCACAGATACGCAGTATTTT. Its protein product is CASSLPSGTDGTDTQYF.